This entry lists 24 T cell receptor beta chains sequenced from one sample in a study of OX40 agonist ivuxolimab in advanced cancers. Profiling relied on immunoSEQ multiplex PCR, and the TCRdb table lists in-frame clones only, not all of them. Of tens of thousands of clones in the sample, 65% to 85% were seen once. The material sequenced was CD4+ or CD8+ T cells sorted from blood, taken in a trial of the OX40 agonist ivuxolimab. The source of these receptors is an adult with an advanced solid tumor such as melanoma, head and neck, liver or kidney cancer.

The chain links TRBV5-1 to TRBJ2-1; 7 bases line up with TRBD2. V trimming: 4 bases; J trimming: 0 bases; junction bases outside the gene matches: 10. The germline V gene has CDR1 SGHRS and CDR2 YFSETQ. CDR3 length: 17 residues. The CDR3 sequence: CASSPPAGASSYNEQFF. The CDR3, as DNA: TGCGCCAGCAGCCCCCCGGCGGGAGCAAGCTCCTACAATGAGCAGTTCTTC.

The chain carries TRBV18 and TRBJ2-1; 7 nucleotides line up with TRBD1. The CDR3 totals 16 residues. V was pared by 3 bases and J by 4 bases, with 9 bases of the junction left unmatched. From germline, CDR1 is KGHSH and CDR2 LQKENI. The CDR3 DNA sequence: TGTGCCAGCTCACCTCCGGGACAGACATTTTACAATGAGCAGTTCTTC. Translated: CASSPPGQTFYNEQFF.

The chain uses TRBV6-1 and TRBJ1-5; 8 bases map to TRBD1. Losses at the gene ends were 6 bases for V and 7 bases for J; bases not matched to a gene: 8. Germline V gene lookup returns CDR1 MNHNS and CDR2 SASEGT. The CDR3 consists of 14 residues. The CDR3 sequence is CASSHRGEGQPQHF. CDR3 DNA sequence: TGTGCCAGCAGCCACAGGGGGGAAGGACAGCCCCAGCATTTT.

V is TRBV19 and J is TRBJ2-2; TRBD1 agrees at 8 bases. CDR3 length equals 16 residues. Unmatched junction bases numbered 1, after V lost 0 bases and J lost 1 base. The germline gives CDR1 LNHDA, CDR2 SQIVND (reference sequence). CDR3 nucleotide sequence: TGTGCCAGTAGTATAGAAGGGACAGGGAACACCGGGGAGCTGTTTTTT. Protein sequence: CASSIEGTGNTGELFF.

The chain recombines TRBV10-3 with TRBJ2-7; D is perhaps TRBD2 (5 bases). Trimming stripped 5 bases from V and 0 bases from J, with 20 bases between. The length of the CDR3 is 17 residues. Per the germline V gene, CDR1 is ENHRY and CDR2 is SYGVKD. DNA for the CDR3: TGTGCCATCAGTTTCAGCGGCAAAAACCAGAGCTCCTACGAGCAGTACTTC. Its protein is CAISFSGKNQSSYEQYF.

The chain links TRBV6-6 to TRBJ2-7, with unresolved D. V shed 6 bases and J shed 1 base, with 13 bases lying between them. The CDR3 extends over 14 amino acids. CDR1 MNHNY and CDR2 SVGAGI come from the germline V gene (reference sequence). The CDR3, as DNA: TGTGCCAGCAGAACCAACCTTCTATCCTACGAGCAGTACTTC. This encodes CASRTNLLSYEQYF.

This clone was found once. Here the CDR3 DNA reads TGTGCCAGCACCCCATCAAAAGGGGGAGATACGCAGTATTTT. Its protein product is CASTPSKGGDTQYF. V gene TRBV7-9 combines with J gene TRBJ2-3; possibly TRBD1 for D (6 bases). Germline CDR1 and CDR2: SEHNR and FQNEAQ (reference sequence). V lost 7 bases, J lost 5 bases, and 16 bases lay in between. CDR3 length: 14 residues.

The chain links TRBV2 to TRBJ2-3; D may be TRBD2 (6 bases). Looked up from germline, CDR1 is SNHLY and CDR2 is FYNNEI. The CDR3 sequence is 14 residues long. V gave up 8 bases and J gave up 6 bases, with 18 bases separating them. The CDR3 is CASFRDGGADTQYF. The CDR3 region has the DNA TGTGCCAGCTTCCGGGACGGGGGAGCCGATACGCAGTATTTT.

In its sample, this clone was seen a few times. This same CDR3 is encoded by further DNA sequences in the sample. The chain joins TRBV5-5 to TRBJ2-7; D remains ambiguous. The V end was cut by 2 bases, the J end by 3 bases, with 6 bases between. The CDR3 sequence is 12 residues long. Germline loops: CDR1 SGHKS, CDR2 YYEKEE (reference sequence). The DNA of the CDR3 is TGTGCCAGCAGCTTAGTAGGCTACGAGCAGTACTTC. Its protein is CASSLVGYEQYF.

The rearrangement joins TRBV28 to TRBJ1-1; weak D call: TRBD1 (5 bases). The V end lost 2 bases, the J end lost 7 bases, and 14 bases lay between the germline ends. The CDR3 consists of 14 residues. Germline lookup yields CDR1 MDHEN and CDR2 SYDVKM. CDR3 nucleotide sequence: TGTGCCAGCAGTTTAGTGGGAGGGGCCGGTGAAGCTTTCTTT. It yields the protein CASSLVGGAGEAFF.

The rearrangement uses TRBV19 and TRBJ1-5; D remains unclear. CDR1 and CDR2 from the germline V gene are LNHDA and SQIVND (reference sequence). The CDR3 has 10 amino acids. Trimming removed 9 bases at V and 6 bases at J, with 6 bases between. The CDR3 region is CASFRQPQHF. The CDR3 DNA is TGTGCCAGCTTCCGTCAGCCCCAGCATTTT. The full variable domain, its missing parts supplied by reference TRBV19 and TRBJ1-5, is DGGITQSPKYLFRKEGQNVTLSCEQNLNHDAMYWYRQDPGQGLRLIYYSQIVNDFQKGDIAEGYSVSREKKESFPLTVTSAQKNPTAFYLCASFRQPQHFGDGTRLSIL.

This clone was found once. CDR3 sequence reads: CASSSGGRAYNEQFF. CDR3 in DNA: TGCGCCAGCAGCTCCGGCGGGAGGGCCTACAATGAGCAGTTCTTC. V gene TRBV5-1 combines with J gene TRBJ2-1; 9 bases line up with TRBD2. J was trimmed by 2 bases and V by 3 bases; bases with no gene match: 3. This CDR3 is built from 15 residues. CDR1 and CDR2 (germline): SGHRS, YFSETQ. The full variable domain, completed using reference TRBV5-1 and TRBJ2-1, is KAGVTQTPRYLIKTRGQQVTLSCSPISGHRSVSWYQQTPGQGLQFLFEYFSETQRNKGNFPGRFSGRQFSNSRSEMNVSTLELGDSALYLCASSSGGRAYNEQFFGPGTRLTVL.

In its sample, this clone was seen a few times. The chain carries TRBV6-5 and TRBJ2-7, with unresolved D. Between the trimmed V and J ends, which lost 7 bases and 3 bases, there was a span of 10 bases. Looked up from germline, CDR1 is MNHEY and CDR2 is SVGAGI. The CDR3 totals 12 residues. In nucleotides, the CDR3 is TGTGCCAGCAAGGACCGATACTACGAGCAGTACTTC. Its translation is CASKDRYYEQYF.

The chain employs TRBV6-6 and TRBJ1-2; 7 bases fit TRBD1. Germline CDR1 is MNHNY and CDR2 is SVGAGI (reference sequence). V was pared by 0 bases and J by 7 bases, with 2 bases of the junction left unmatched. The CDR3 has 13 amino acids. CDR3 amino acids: CASSYSGGGGYTF. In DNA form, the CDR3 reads TGTGCCAGCAGTTACTCAGGGGGCGGTGGCTACACCTTC.

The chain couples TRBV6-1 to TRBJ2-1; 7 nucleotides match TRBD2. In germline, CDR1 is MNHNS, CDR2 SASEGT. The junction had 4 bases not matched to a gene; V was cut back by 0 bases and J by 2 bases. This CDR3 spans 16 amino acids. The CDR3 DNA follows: TGTGCCAGCAGTGAAGCGCGACTAGCCGCCTACAATGAGCAGTTCTTC. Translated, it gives CASSEARLAAYNEQFF.

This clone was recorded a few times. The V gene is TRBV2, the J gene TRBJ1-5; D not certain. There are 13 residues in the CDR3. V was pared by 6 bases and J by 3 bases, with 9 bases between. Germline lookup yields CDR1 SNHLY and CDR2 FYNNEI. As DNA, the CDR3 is TGTGCCAGCAGCTTCTACGACAATCAGCCCCAGCATTTT. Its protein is CASSFYDNQPQHF.

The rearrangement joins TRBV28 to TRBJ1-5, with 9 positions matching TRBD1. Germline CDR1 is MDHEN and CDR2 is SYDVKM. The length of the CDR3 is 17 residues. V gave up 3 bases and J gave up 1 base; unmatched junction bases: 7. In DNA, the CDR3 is TGTGCCAGCAGTTTCCCCGGACAGGGGTTAAGCAATCAGCCCCAGCATTTT. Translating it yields CASSFPGQGLSNQPQHF. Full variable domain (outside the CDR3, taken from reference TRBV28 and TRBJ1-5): DVKVTQSSRYLVKRTGEKVFLECVQDMDHENMFWYRQDPGLGLRLIYFSYDVKMKEKGDIPEGYSVSREKKERFSLILESASTNQTSMYLCASSFPGQGLSNQPQHFGDGTRLSIL.

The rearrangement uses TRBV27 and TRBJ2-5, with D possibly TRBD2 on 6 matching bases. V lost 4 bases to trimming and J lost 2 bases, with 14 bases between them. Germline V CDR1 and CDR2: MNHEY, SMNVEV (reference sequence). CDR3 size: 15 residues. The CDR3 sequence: CASSSNPSVQETQYF. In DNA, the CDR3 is TGTGCCAGCAGTTCGAACCCTAGCGTACAAGAGACCCAGTACTTC.

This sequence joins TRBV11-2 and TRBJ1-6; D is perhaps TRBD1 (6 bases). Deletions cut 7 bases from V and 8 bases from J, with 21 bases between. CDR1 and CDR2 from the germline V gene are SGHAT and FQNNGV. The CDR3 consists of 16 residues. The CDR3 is CASNREYREGDSPLHF. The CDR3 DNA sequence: TGTGCCAGCAATCGGGAGTACAGGGAAGGAGATTCACCCCTCCACTTT.

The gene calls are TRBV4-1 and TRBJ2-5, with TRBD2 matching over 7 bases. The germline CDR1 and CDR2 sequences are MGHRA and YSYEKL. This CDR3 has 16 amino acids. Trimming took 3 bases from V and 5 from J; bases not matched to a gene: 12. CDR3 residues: CASSQIPSGGWETQYF. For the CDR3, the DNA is TGCGCCAGCAGCCAGATCCCTAGCGGAGGGTGGGAGACCCAGTACTTC.

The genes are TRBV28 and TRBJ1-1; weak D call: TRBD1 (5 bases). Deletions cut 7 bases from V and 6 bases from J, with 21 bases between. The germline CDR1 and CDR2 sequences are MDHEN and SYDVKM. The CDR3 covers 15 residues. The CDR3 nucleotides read TGTGCCAGCACCGAAGGGGCCCCCAAGAGGGCTGAAGCTTTCTTT. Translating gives CASTEGAPKRAEAFF.

CDR3 in amino acids: CASRNPPIWLADLREQFF. In nucleotides, the CDR3 is TGTGCCAGCAGAAATCCTCCCATCTGGCTAGCGGACCTTCGGGAGCAGTTCTTC. The chain links TRBV5-8 to TRBJ2-1, with 7 bases aligning to TRBD2. Germline V lookup: CDR1 SGHTS, CDR2 YDEGEE. V lost 5 bases and J lost 10; bases outside the gene matches: 24. The CDR3 runs 18 residues.

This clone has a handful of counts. The CDR3 sequence is CASRPQGPSNQPQHF. The CDR3 coding sequence is TGTGCCAGCAGGCCACAGGGTCCTAGCAATCAGCCCCAGCATTTT. The chain joins TRBV6-5 to TRBJ1-5, with D possibly matching TRBD1 (6 bases). CDR3 length equals 15 residues. Germline loops: CDR1 MNHEY, CDR2 SVGAGI. V gave up 6 bases and J gave up 0 bases, with 12 bases separating them.

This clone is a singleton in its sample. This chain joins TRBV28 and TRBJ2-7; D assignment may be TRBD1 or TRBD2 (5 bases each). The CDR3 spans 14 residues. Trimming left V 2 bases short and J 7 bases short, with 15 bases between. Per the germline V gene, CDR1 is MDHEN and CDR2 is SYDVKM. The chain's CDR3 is CASSLRGAGREQYF. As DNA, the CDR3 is TGTGCCAGCAGTTTACGAGGGGCAGGAAGGGAGCAGTACTTC.